This T cell receptor beta chain was identified in a study of shared clonotypes between healthy human individuals. Trimming stripped 8 bases from V and 6 bases from J, with 19 bases between. This CDR3 has 15 amino acids. Germline CDR1 and CDR2: SNHLY and FYNNEI. This table comes from immunoSEQ multiplex PCR, and its TCRdb copy is limited to in-frame clones, with some not included. The sample yields about 480,000 clones, about four fifths seen once. This TCR was recovered from a woman in her forties in good health. Some clones in this sample may be carry-over from other donors' samples. Sequenced sample: PBMCs. The chain joins TRBV2 to TRBJ1-4; no definite D call. CDR3 loop: CASRLRHTSDEKLFF. The CDR3 DNA reads TGTGCCAGCCGACTACGACACACGTCGGATGAAAAACTGTTTTTT.